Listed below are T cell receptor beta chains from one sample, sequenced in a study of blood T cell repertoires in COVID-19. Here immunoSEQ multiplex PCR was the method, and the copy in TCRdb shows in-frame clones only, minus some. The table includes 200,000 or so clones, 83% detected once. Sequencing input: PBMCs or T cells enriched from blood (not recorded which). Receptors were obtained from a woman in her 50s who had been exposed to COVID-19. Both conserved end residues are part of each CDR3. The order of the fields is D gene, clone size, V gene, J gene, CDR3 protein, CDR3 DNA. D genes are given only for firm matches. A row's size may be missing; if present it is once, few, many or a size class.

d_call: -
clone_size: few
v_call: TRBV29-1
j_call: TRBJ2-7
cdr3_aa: CSVGRDSPSYEQYF
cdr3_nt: TGCAGCGTGGGGCGGGACAGCCCTTCCTACGAGCAGTACTTC

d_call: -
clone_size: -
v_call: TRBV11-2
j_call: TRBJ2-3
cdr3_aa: CASSPRGTDTQYF
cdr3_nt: TGTGCCAGCAGCCCGAGAGGAACAGATACGCAGTATTTT

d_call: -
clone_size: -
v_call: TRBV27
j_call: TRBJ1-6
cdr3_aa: CASRAQARNSPLHF
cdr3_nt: TGTGCCAGCAGAGCACAGGCGAGGAATTCACCCCTCCACTTT

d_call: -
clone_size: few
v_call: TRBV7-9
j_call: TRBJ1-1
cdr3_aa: CASSLTGNTEAFF
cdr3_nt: TGTGCCAGCAGCCTTACAGGGAACACTGAAGCTTTCTTT

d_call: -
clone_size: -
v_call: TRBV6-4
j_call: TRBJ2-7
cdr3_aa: CASRLWTVVEQYF
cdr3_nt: TGTGCCAGCAGACTTTGGACAGTTGTAGAGCAGTACTTC

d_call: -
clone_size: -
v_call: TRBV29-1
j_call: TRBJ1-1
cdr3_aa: CSVGQHSGDTEAFF
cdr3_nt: TGCAGCGTTGGTCAACACTCAGGGGACACTGAAGCTTTCTTT

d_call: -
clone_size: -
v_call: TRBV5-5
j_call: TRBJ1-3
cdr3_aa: CASSTTGNTIYF
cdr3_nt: TGTGCCAGCAGCACGACAGGAAACACCATATATTTT

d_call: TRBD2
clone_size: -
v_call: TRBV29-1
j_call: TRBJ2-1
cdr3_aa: CSVFRGAGADNEQFF
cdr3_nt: TGCAGCGTTTTTCGGGGAGCGGGGGCAGACAATGAGCAGTTCTTC

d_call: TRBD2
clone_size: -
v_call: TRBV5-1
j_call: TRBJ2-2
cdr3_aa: CASSGGGSETGELFF
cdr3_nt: TGCGCCAGCAGCGGCGGGGGTAGCGAGACCGGGGAGCTGTTTTTT

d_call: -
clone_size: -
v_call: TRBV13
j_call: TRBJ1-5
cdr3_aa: CASSRSNQPQHF
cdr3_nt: TGTGCCAGCAGCCGGTCGAATCAGCCCCAGCATTTT

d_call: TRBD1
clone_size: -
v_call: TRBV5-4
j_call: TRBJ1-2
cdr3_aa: CASSLVAGGAGGYTF
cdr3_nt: TGTGCCAGCAGCTTGGTGGCAGGGGGCGCAGGTGGCTACACCTTC